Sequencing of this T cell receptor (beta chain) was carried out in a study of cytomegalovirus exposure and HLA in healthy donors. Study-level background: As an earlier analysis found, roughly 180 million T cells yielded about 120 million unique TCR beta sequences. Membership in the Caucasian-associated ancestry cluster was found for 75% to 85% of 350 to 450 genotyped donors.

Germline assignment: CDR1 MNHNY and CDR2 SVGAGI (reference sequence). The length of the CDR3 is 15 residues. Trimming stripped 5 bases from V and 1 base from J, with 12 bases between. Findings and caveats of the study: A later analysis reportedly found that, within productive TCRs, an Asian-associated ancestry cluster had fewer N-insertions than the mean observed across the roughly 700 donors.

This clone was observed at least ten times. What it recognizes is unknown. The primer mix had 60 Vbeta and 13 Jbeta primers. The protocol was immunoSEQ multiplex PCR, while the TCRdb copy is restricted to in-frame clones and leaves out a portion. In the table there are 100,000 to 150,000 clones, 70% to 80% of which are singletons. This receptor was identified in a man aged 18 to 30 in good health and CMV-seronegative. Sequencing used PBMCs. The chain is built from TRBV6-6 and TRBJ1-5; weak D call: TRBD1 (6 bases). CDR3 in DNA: TGTGCCAGCAGTCAGGGGTTTGGGAGCAATCAGCCCCAGCATTTT. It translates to CASSQGFGSNQPQHF.